These 10 T cell receptor beta chains were sequenced from one sample in a study of CD8 T cells in Susac syndrome. A quantity of roughly 0.5 to 1 ug RNA underwent reverse transcription using random hexamers. TCRdb re-called the immunoSEQ multiplex PCR reads with MiXCR, one entry per CDR3 protein. The sample lists about 400,000 distinct CDR3 sequences, approximately 85% occurring once. Sequencing was done on a sample of CD8+ T cells from PBMCs. The receptors come from a human donor with multiple sclerosis.

The V gene is TRBV19, the J gene TRBJ1-5; possible D gene TRBD1, 5 bases. Trimming removed 6 bases at V and 6 bases at J, with 12 bases between. CDR1 and CDR2 (germline): LNHDA, SQIVND (reference sequence). The CDR3 runs 13 residues. The CDR3 loop reads CASSDSAIQPQHF. CDR3 coding DNA: TGTGCCAGTAGCGACAGTGCGATTCAGCCCCAGCATTTT.

On this clonotype itself: One end of the junction is discordant with germline, which a read error may explain. The rearrangement joins TRBV13 to TRBJ2-7; tentatively, D is TRBD1 (5 bases). CDR1 is PRHDT, CDR2 FYEKMQ, per germline (reference sequence). The CDR3 contains 13 residues. As DNA, the CDR3 is TGTGCCAGCTGCTTAGGACAAGACTACGAGCAGTACTTC. This translates into CASCLGQDYEQYF.

This clonotype was detected only once. CDR3 DNA sequence: TGTGCCAGCACCCCGGAGGGAGAAGAGACCCAGTACTTC. Translation gives CASTPEGEETQYF. This chain joins TRBV5-6 and TRBJ2-5; TRBD2 might be the D (6 bases). The CDR3 runs to 13 residues. Germline V gene data show CDR1 as SGHDT and CDR2 as YYEEEE. Trimming pared 6 bases from V and 3 bases from J, leaving 12 bases between.

This chain connects TRBV11-2 to TRBJ1-5; D is possibly TRBD1 (6 bases). V was clipped by 5 bases and J by 5 bases, with 25 bases between them. The CDR3 consists of 18 residues. Germline CDR1 reads SGHAT; CDR2 reads FQNNGV. CDR3 protein: CASSPGQPQLAGDQPQHF. CDR3 bases: TGTGCCAGCAGCCCAGGCCAGCCACAACTGGCAGGGGATCAGCCCCAGCATTTT.

This sequence joins TRBV11-2 and TRBJ2-7, with D perhaps being TRBD1 or TRBD2 (5 bases each). The CDR3 is made up of 15 amino acids. V lost 4 bases and J 3 bases, leaving 16 bases between the germline ends. Germline CDR1 SGHAT, CDR2 FQNNGV. This CDR3 reads CASSSGTISYYEQYF. The DNA for the CDR3 is TGTGCCAGCAGCTCCGGGACCATCTCTTACTACGAGCAGTACTTC. The complete variable domain, with remaining parts taken from reference TRBV11-2 and TRBJ2-7, reads EAGVAQSPRYKIIEKRQSVAFWCNPISGHATLYWYQQILGQGPKLLIQFQNNGVVDDSQLPKDRFSAERLKGVDSTLKIQPAKLEDSAVYLCASSSGTISYYEQYFGPGTRLTVT.

CDR3: CASSYGLATPYNEQFF. The CDR3 DNA reads TGTGCCAGCAGTTACGGTCTGGCGACCCCCTACAATGAGCAGTTCTTC. The rearrangement joins TRBV6-5 to TRBJ2-1, with D unclear. Trimming took off 2 bases at V and 2 bases at J, with 13 bases between the two ends. The CDR3 length is 16 residues. The germline V gene encodes CDR1 MNHEY and CDR2 SVGAGI.

V and J are TRBV3-1 and TRBJ2-7; D gene unclear. Trimming shortened V by 3 bases and J by 1 base, and 4 bases separated the two germline ends. In germline, CDR1 is LGHDT, CDR2 YNNKEL (reference sequence). The CDR3 has 12 residues. The CDR3 protein is CASSHMSYEQYF. DNA for the CDR3: TGTGCCAGCAGCCATATGTCCTACGAGCAGTACTTC.

The CDR3 nucleotides read TGTGCCAGCAGTGAGGGCGCGGGAGTCTACGAGCAGTACTTC. Its protein is CASSEGAGVYEQYF. J is TRBJ2-7 and V is TRBV28; 7 bases align to TRBD2. This CDR3 is built from 14 residues. The V segment lost 5 bases and the J segment 3 bases; nucleotides outside the gene matches: 7. Germline CDR1 is MDHEN and CDR2 is SYDVKM.

V and J are TRBV4-1 and TRBJ2-1, with D unresolved. This CDR3 contains 13 residues. The germline V gene encodes CDR1 MGHRA and CDR2 YSYEKL. With 5 bases removed from V and 6 bases from J, the gap between germline ends came to 11 bases. CDR3 sequence (DNA): TGCGCCAGCAGCACCTCGGACGCCAATGAGCAGTTCTTC. This translates into CASSTSDANEQFF.

The chain uses TRBV9 and TRBJ2-7; D might be TRBD1 (5 bases). In germline, CDR1 is SGDLS, CDR2 YYNGEE. CDR3 length: 12 residues. Deletions cut 3 bases from V and 6 bases from J, with 10 bases between. This CDR3 reads CASSGRELEQYF. The CDR3 DNA reads TGTGCCAGCAGCGGCAGGGAACTCGAGCAGTACTTC.